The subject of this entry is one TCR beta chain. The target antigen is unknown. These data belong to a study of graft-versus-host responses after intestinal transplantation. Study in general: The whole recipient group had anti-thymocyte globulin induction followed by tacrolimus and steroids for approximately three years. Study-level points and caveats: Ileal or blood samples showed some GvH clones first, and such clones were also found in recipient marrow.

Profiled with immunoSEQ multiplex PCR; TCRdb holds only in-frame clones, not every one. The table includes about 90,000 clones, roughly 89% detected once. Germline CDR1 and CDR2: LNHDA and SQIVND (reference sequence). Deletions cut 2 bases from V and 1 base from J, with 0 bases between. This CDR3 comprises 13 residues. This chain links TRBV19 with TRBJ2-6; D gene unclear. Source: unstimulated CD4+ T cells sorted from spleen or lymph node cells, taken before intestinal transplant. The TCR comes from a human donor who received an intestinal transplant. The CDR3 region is CASSISGANVLTF. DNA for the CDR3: TGTGCCAGTAGTATATCTGGGGCCAACGTCCTGACTTTC.